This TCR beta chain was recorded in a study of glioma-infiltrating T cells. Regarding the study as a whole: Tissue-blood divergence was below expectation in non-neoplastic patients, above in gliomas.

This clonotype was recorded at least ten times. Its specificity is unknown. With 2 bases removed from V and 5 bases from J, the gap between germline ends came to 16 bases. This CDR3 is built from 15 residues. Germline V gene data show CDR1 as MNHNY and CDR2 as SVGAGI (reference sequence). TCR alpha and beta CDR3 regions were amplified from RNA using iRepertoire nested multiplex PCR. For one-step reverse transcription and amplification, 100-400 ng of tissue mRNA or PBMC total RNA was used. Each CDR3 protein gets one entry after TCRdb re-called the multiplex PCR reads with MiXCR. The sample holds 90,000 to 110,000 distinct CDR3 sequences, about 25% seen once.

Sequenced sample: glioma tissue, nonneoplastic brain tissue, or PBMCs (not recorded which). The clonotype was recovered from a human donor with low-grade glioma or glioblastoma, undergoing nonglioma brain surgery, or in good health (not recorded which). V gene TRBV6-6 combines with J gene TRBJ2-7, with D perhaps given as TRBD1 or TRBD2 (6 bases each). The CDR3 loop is CASSYVGGFTNEQYF. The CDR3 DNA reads TGTGCCAGCAGTTACGTCGGGGGCTTCACGAACGAGCAGTACTTC.